The 12 T cell receptor beta chains in this list originate from one sample, sequenced in a study of cytomegalovirus exposure and HLA in healthy donors. Primers for the PCR totalled 60 Vbeta and 13 Jbeta. Produced via immunoSEQ multiplex PCR; TCRdb's table is partial and in-frame only. The sample has some 130,000 clones; about 82% are singletons. The specimen was PBMCs. These receptors were taken from a boy aged 5 to 17 in good health and CMV-seronegative.

This rearrangement joins TRBV5-1 to TRBJ1-2; D unclear. This CDR3 is 14 amino acids long. Trimming removed 0 bases at V and 2 bases at J, with 8 bases between. Germline V gene sequence: CDR1 SGHRS, CDR2 YFSETQ. The CDR3 DNA reads TGCGCCAGCAGCTTGGCAGGAAGGAACTATGGCTACACCTTC. This translates into CASSLAGRNYGYTF. Based on the CDR3 plus reference TRBV5-1 and TRBJ1-2, the full variable domain is KAGVTQTPRYLIKTRGQQVTLSCSPISGHRSVSWYQQTPGQGLQFLFEYFSETQRNKGNFPGRFSGRQFSNSRSEMNVSTLELGDSALYLCASSLAGRNYGYTFGSGTRLTVV.

V is TRBV5-6 and J is TRBJ2-4, with a possible D match to TRBD2 (6 bases). Deletions cut 4 bases from V and 8 bases from J, with 19 bases between. Germline CDR1 is SGHDT and CDR2 is YYEEEE. This CDR3 has 15 amino acids. The CDR3 bases are TGTGCCAGCAGCGAACTAGCTTCTACCGTGGACATTCAGTACTTC. This sequence encodes CASSELASTVDIQYF.

The chain joins TRBV9 to TRBJ2-1; 8 bases map to TRBD2. This CDR3 spans 15 amino acids. V shed 1 base and J 6 bases; nucleotides not matched to a gene: 6. CDR1 SGDLS and CDR2 YYNGEE come from the germline V gene. The CDR3 DNA follows: TGTGCCAGCAGCGTAAGCGGGGGCTGGGGCAATGAGCAGTTCTTC. This codes for CASSVSGGWGNEQFF.

The rearrangement links TRBV19 to TRBJ1-5; 8 bases are shared with TRBD1. The CDR3 sequence is 15 residues long. Germline V CDR1 and CDR2: LNHDA, SQIVND (reference sequence). With 0 bases clipped from V and 5 bases from J, the junction kept 3 bases outside the gene matches. The DNA of the CDR3 is TGTGCCAGTAGTATAGAATCAGGGGGCTATCAGCCCCAGCATTTT. It yields the protein CASSIESGGYQPQHF.

The chain uses TRBV2 and TRBJ2-1, with 12 positions matching TRBD2. The trim removed 5 bases at V and 2 bases at J, leaving 1 base unmatched. The CDR3 is 15 amino acids. Germline V gene lookup returns CDR1 SNHLY and CDR2 FYNNEI. The CDR3 sequence is CASSRLAGAYNEQFF. CDR3 DNA: TGTGCCAGCAGTCGACTAGCGGGAGCCTACAATGAGCAGTTCTTC.

In its sample, this clone was seen a few times. The J gene is TRBJ1-1, the V gene TRBV4-1; a possible D gene is TRBD1 (6 bases). The CDR3 totals 15 residues. The germline gives CDR1 MGHRA, CDR2 YSYEKL. V lost 2 bases, J lost 4 bases, and 14 bases lay in between. The chain's CDR3 is CASSQWEGDGTEAFF. The CDR3 bases are TGCGCCAGCAGCCAATGGGAGGGGGACGGCACTGAAGCTTTCTTT.

The chain couples TRBV30 to TRBJ2-7; a weak D match, TRBD1 (5 bases). Germline V gives CDR1 GTSNPN, CDR2 SVGIG (reference sequence). V lost 3 bases to trimming and J lost 4 bases, with 7 bases between them. The CDR3 runs 11 residues. In nucleotides, the CDR3 is TGTGCCTGGAGAGGGGCGTACGAGCAGTACTTC. Translation gives CAWRGAYEQYF.

The chain joins TRBV7-9 to TRBJ1-2, with 7 bases lining up with TRBD1. There are 17 residues in the CDR3. Germline lookup yields CDR1 SEHNR and CDR2 FQNEAQ (reference sequence). V lost 1 base and J lost 4; bases outside the gene matches: 12. The DNA for the CDR3 is TGTGCCAGCAGCTTAGTAACGACAGGGTTGAAGGGCTATGGCTACACCTTC. As protein: CASSLVTTGLKGYGYTF.

J is TRBJ1-1 and V is TRBV5-4; D might be TRBD1 (5 bases). CDR1 and CDR2 (germline): SGHNT, YYREEE (reference sequence). V lost 0 bases to trimming and J lost 11 bases, with 14 bases between them. CDR3 length: 13 amino acids. CDR3 in amino acids: CASSLVQGSRAFF. Here the CDR3 DNA reads TGTGCCAGCAGCTTGGTTCAGGGATCGAGGGCTTTCTTT. The full variable domain, in which reference TRBV5-4 and TRBJ1-1 provide the parts outside the CDR3, is ETGVTQSPTHLIKTRGQQVTLRCSSQSGHNTVSWYQQALGQGPQFIFQYYREEENGRGNFPPRFSGLQFPNYSSELNVNALELDDSALYLCASSLVQGSRAFFGQGTRLTVV.

The CDR3 region is CASRSYSNQPQHF. CDR3 nucleotides: TGTGCCAGCAGGTCTTATAGCAATCAGCCCCAGCATTTT. The chain uses TRBV6-1 and TRBJ1-5, with D unclear. V lost 6 bases and J 0 bases, leaving 6 bases between the germline ends. CDR3 size: 13 residues. In germline, CDR1 is MNHNS, CDR2 SASEGT.

V usage is TRBV10-3 and J usage is TRBJ1-5; D is undetermined. Germline CDR1 reads ENHRY; CDR2 reads SYGVKD. Trimming removed 6 bases at V and 2 bases at J, with 11 bases between. The CDR3 is 14 amino acids. CDR3 nucleotides: TGTGCCATCAGCAGCGAAGAAGGCAATCAGCCCCAGCATTTT. This sequence encodes CAISSEEGNQPQHF.

DNA for the CDR3: TGTGCCAGCGGTCTAGCGGGAGGTGCTGAGCAGTTCTTC. Translation: CASGLAGGAEQFF. The chain joins TRBV7-2 to TRBJ2-1; 11 nucleotides align to TRBD2. Germline trimming cut 8 bases from V and 9 bases from J; bases unmatched to any gene: 6. The germline V gene has CDR1 SGHTA and CDR2 FQGNSA. The CDR3 consists of 13 residues.